The rows below give T cell receptor beta chains drawn from one sample of a study of T-cell memory formation after mild COVID-19. TCRdb ran MiXCR on the 5' RACE reads and lists one entry per CDR3 protein. The data hold about 290,000 distinct CDR3 sequences, with about a sixth observed a single time. Sequencing input: PBMCs or a T cell subset sorted from them (not recorded which). The receptors were gathered from a man aged 18 to 29 who had mild COVID-19 (a few samples of this study predate the infection). Cell type and time point are not known. Both conserved end residues are part of each CDR3. D genes are given only for firm matches. Size is omitted from some rows. Given values are once, few, many or a class for expanded clones.

>TRBD2|TRBV5-4|-|TRBJ2-3
TGTGCCAGCAGCTTGGCCCAGCGGGGGCGGGCGGATACGCAGTATTTT
CASSLAQRGRADTQYF
>-|TRBV5-1|-|TRBJ1-2
TGCGCCAGCAGCTTGCGGGGAGACGGCTACACCTTC
CASSLRGDGYTF
>-|TRBV5-1|-|TRBJ2-1
TGCGCCAGCAGCTTCCAGCCAGACTACAATGAGCAGTTCTTC
CASSFQPDYNEQFF
>-|TRBV3-1|-|TRBJ2-7
TGTGCCACCCTGGATCCTTCATCCTACGAGCAGTACTTC
CATLDPSSYEQYF
>-|TRBV6-5|few|TRBJ1-1
TGTGCCAGCAGTTACCGCCCAAACACTGAAGCTTTCTTT
CASSYRPNTEAFF
>-|TRBV7-2|-|TRBJ1-1
TGTGCCAGCAGCCCGGGGGGGACGAACACTGAAGCTTTCTTT
CASSPGGTNTEAFF
>TRBD1|TRBV6-2/TRBV6-3|-|TRBJ2-2
TGTGCCAGCAGTTCCTCCGGGACAGGGGCCGGGGAGCTGTTTTTT
CASSSSGTGAGELFF
>-|TRBV13|-|TRBJ1-4
TGTGCCAGCAGCTCACCCACAAGACCTGGGGGGGAAAAACTGTTTTTT
CASSSPTRPGGEKLFF
>-|TRBV6-1|-|TRBJ2-7
TGTGCCAGCAGTGAACTGGCTACGGAGCAGTACTTC
CASSELATEQYF
>TRBD2|TRBV12-3/TRBV12-4|once|TRBJ2-5
TGTGCCAGCAGTCACACTCTAGCGGGGGCGCTCAGGATCCAGTACTTC
CASSHTLAGALRIQYF
>-|TRBV5-1|few|TRBJ1-2
TGCGCCAGCAGCTTCCAGGGCGGGTATGGCTACACCTTC
CASSFQGGYGYTF
>-|TRBV7-2|-|TRBJ2-7
TGTGCCAGCAGCTTCGGCCCCTGGGACGGCTACGAGCAGTACTTC
CASSFGPWDGYEQYF
>TRBD1|TRBV7-6|few|TRBJ2-1
TGTGCCAGCAGCTCGGACAGGGAAGAGTTCTTC
CASSSDREEFF
>-|TRBV19|many|TRBJ1-2
TGTGCCAGTAGTCCCAGACAGTACTATGGCTACACCTTC
CASSPRQYYGYTF
>TRBD2|TRBV4-3|-|TRBJ2-4
TGCGCCAGCAGCCAAGATCCGGGGGGGCAAGGGTTGAACATTCAGTACTTC
CASSQDPGGQGLNIQYF
>-|TRBV11-2|-|TRBJ2-3
TGTGCCAGCGCGGAAGGTACGCAGTATTTT
CASAEGTQYF
>TRBD1|TRBV29-1|few|TRBJ2-5
TGCAGCGTTGAATCCGCGGACAGGCAGAGGGTAACCCAGTACTTC
CSVESADRQRVTQYF
>-|TRBV12-3/TRBV12-4|-|TRBJ1-1
TGTGCCAGCAGTTTTATTCTTTCCGCGACTGAAGCTTTCTTT
CASSFILSATEAFF
>-|TRBV4-3|few|TRBJ1-4
TGCGCCAGCAGCCAAGTCTCTGTAGGAACTAATGAAAAACTGTTTTTT
CASSQVSVGTNEKLFF
>TRBD2|TRBV6-2/TRBV6-3|-|TRBJ2-3
TGTGCCAGCAGTTACCCCCAGACTAGCGGGGGGGCAGATACGCAGTATTTT
CASSYPQTSGGADTQYF
>-|TRBV10-3|few|TRBJ2-7
TGTGCCATCAGGGGGGACTCTACCAAACGGAGACAGTACTTC
CAIRGDSTKRRQYF
>TRBD1|TRBV4-1|-|TRBJ1-3
TGCGCCAGCAGCCCTGACAGGGGAAGAAACACCATATATTTT
CASSPDRGRNTIYF
>TRBD2|TRBV9|-|TRBJ2-2
TGTGCCAGCAGCGCCGCTAGCGGGGGAGCTCTGCCCCCCGGGGAGCTGTTTTTT
CASSAASGGALPPGELFF
>-|TRBV12-3/TRBV12-4|-|TRBJ1-5
TGTGCCAGCAGCCCCCCCGGGTCTAGCAATCAGCCCCAGCATTTT
CASSPPGSSNQPQHF
>TRBD2|TRBV27|few|TRBJ2-1
TGTGCCAGCAGTCGCGGGGGGGCCGGGCAGTTCTTC
CASSRGGAGQFF
>-|TRBV19|-|TRBJ1-5
TGTGCCAGTAGTCCCAGCGTCCACCGGATGGATAGCAATCAGCCCCAGCATTTT
CASSPSVHRMDSNQPQHF
>-|TRBV4-1|-|TRBJ1-5
TGCGCCAGCAGGCAGGGGAATCAGCCCCAGCATTTT
CASRQGNQPQHF
>-|TRBV4-2|few|TRBJ2-3
TGTGCCAGCAGCCAACAGCGGGCGCCCACAGATACGCAGTATTTT
CASSQQRAPTDTQYF
>TRBD1|TRBV27|few|TRBJ2-3
TGTGCCAGCAGTTTAGGGACAGAGGGTCCAGATACGCAGTATTTT
CASSLGTEGPDTQYF
>-|TRBV5-1|-|TRBJ2-7
TGCGCCAGCCTGGCTCCGGACAAATCTAACGAGCAGTACTTC
CASLAPDKSNEQYF